This T cell receptor beta chain was sequenced in a study of cytomegalovirus exposure and HLA in healthy donors. Looking at the study overall: Across under 450 genotyped donors, approximately 81% landed in the Caucasian-associated ancestry cluster.

It was healthy bone marrow donors who served as donors. PCR primers comprised 60 Vbeta and 13 Jbeta primers. Generated by immunoSEQ multiplex PCR, the TCRdb table keeps only in-frame clones and is missing some. Of over 70,000 clones in the sample, 67% are singletons; the top ten hold around 2.3%. Germline V gives CDR1 GTSNPN, CDR2 SVGIG (reference sequence). Trimming took off 2 bases at V and 5 bases at J, with 13 bases between the two ends. This CDR3 contains 13 residues. Sequences were obtained from PBMCs. V usage is TRBV30 and J usage is TRBJ2-7; no clear D gene. The TCR sequence derives from a man younger than 40 in good health and CMV-seronegative. The CDR3 coding sequence is TGTGCCTGGAGTTTCCTGACTTGGGACGAGCAGTACTTC. This encodes CAWSFLTWDEQYF.